The clone carrying this T cell receptor beta chain was observed at least ten times. Its antigen is as yet unknown. The data stem from a study of T-cell reconstitution after alpha-beta-depleted transplantation in children. As it was prepared, the TCRbeta library received unique molecular identifiers. Each CDR3 protein gets one entry after TCRdb re-called the PCR reads with MiXCR. This sample carries approximately 50,000 distinct CDR3 sequences, less than 6% of them seen once, and the ten largest clones take 30% to 35%. The V gene end was trimmed by 2 bases and the J gene end by 6 bases; junction bases not matched to a gene: 10. Per the germline V gene, CDR1 is MDHEN and CDR2 is SYDVKM. The CDR3 is 17 amino acids. General study findings and limits: A year post-transplant, T-cell counts and diversity derived mostly from newly produced T cells. The origin of alpha-beta T cells about two months after transplant was reportedly several hundred expanded graft clones. Some patients owed their high day-60 TCRbeta diversity to surviving recipient T cells and thymic progenitors.

Sequences were derived from PBMCs, mostly from graft donor cells, sampled 60 days after TCRalphabeta/CD19-depleted stem cell transplant. The clonotype originates from a female patient aged 2-10 years who had a stem cell transplant for aplastic anemia, so the T cells may come from the graft donor. The chain couples TRBV28 to TRBJ2-4, with 10 bases lining up with TRBD1. CDR3 DNA: TGTGCCAGCAGTTTAGGCTTCGGGACAGGGGTTCGAAACATTCAGTACTTC. This sequence encodes CASSLGFGTGVRNIQYF.